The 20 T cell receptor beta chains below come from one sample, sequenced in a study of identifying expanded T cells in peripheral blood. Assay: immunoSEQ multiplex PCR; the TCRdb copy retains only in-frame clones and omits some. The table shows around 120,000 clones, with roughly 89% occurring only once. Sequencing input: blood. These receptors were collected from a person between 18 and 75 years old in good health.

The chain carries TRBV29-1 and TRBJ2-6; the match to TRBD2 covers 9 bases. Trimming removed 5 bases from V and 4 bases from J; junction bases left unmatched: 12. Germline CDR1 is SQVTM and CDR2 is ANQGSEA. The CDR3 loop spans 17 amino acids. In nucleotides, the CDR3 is TGCAGCGTTCCTCGGGAGGCTAGCGGGGACGGGGCCAACGTCCTGACTTTC. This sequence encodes CSVPREASGDGANVLTF.

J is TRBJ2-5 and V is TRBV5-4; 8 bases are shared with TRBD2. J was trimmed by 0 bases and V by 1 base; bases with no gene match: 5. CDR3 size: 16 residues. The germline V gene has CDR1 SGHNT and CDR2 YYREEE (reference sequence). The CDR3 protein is CASSLKLAGNQETQYF. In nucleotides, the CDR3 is TGTGCCAGCAGCTTGAAATTAGCGGGGAACCAAGAGACCCAGTACTTC.

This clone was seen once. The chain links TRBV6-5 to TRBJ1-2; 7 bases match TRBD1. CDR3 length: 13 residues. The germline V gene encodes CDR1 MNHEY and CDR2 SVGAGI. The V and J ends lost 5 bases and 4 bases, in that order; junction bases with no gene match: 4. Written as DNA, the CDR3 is TGTGCCAGCAGTGCACAGGGGACCTATGGCTACACCTTC. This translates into CASSAQGTYGYTF.

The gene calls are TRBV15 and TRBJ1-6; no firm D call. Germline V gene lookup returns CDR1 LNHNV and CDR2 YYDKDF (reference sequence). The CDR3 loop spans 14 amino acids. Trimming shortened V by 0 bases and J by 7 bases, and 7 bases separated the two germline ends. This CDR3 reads CATSREGWNSPLHF. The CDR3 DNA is TGTGCCACCAGCAGAGAGGGTTGGAATTCACCCCTCCACTTT.

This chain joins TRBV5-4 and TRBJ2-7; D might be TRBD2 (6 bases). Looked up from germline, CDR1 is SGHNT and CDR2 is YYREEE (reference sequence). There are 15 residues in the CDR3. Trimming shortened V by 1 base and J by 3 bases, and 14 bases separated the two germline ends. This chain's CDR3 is CASSLLPGEFYEQYF. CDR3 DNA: TGTGCCAGCAGCTTGTTGCCGGGGGAGTTCTACGAGCAGTACTTC. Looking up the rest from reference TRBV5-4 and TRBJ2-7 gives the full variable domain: ETGVTQSPTHLIKTRGQQVTLRCSSQSGHNTVSWYQQALGQGPQFIFQYYREEENGRGNFPPRFSGLQFPNYSSELNVNALELDDSALYLCASSLLPGEFYEQYFGPGTRLTVT.

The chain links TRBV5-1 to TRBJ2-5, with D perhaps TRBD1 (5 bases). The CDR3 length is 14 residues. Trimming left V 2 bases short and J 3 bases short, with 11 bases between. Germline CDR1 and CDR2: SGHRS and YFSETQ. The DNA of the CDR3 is TGCGCCAGCAGCTTCGCAGGGTCTGAAGAGACCCAGTACTTC. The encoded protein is CASSFAGSEETQYF.

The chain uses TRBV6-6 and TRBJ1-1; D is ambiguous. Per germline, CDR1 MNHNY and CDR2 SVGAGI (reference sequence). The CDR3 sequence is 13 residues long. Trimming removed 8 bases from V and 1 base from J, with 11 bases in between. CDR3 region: CASRFGSNTEAFF. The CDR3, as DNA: TGTGCCAGCCGCTTCGGCTCGAACACTGAAGCTTTCTTT.

The CDR3 DNA reads as TGTGCCAGCAGCTTTGTCCGACAGGGGACGCAAGAGACCCAGTACTTC. Amino acids: CASSFVRQGTQETQYF. The chain combines TRBV5-8 with TRBJ2-5; 8 positions match TRBD1. CDR1 is SGHTS and CDR2 is YDEGEE in the germline V gene. With V trimmed by 2 bases and J by 2 bases, 8 bases remained unmatched. This CDR3 has 16 residues.

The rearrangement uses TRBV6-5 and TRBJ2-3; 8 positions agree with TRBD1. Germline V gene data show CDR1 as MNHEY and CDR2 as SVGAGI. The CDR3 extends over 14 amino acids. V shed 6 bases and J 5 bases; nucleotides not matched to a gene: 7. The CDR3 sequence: CASSLRGQGDTQYF. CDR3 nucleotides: TGTGCCAGCAGCCTCAGGGGGCAGGGAGATACGCAGTATTTT.

The CDR3: CASSLAQGWETQYF. The CDR3, as DNA: TGTGCCAGCAGCTTAGCGCAGGGATGGGAGACCCAGTACTTC. This chain connects TRBV7-2 to TRBJ2-5; tentative D call: TRBD1 (5 bases). The germline V and J ends were trimmed by 0 bases and 5 bases, with 10 bases remaining between them. Germline loops: CDR1 SGHTA, CDR2 FQGNSA. CDR3 length equals 14 residues.

The CDR3 DNA is TGTGCTTCCGCATGGCTTGGTGAGCAGTTCTTC. It translates to CASAWLGEQFF. The V call is TRBV6-5, the J call TRBJ2-1; D uncertain. The CDR3 has 11 amino acids. Germline V gene data show CDR1 as MNHEY and CDR2 as SVGAGI.

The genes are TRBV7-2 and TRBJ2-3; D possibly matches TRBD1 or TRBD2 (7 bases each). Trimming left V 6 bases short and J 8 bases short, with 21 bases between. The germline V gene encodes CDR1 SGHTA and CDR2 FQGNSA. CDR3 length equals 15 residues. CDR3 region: CASSGEGARLSTQYF. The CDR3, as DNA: TGTGCCAGCAGTGGGGAGGGGGCAAGGTTAAGTACGCAGTATTTT.

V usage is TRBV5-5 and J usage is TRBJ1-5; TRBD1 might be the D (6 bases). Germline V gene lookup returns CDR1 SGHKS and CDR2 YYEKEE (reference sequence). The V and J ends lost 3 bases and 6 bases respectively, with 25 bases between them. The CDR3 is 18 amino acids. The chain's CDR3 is CASSSGPGRGTVPQPQHF. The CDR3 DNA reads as TGTGCCAGCAGCTCTGGTCCGGGAAGGGGGACCGTCCCTCAGCCCCAGCATTTT. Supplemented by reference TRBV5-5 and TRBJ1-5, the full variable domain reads DAGVTQSPTHLIKTRGQQVTLRCSPISGHKSVSWYQQVLGQGPQFIFQYYEKEERGRGNFPDRFSARQFPNYSSELNVNALLLGDSALYLCASSSGPGRGTVPQPQHFGDGTRLSIL.

CDR3: CASSYRDTSYQETQYF. In DNA, the CDR3 is TGCGCCAGCAGCTATCGGGACACCTCGTACCAAGAGACCCAGTACTTC. The genes are TRBV4-1 and TRBJ2-5, with D tentatively TRBD1 (6 bases). V dropped 5 bases and J dropped 0 bases, with 16 bases sitting between them. The CDR3 runs to 16 residues. From germline, CDR1 is MGHRA and CDR2 YSYEKL.

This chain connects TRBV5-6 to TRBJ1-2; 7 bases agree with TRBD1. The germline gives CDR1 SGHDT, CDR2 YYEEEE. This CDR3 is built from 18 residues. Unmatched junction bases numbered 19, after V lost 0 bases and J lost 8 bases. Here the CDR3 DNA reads TGTGCCAGCAGCTTGGGGGTTCAGACAGGGCTATCCATAGTCGGCTACACCTTC. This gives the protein CASSLGVQTGLSIVGYTF.

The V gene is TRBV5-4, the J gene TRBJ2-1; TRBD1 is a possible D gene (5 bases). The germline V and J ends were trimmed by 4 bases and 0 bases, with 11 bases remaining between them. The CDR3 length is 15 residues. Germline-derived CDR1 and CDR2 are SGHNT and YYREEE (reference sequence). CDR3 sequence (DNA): TGTGCCAGCAGCGTTGGGGCCAGCTCCTACAATGAGCAGTTCTTC. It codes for CASSVGASSYNEQFF.

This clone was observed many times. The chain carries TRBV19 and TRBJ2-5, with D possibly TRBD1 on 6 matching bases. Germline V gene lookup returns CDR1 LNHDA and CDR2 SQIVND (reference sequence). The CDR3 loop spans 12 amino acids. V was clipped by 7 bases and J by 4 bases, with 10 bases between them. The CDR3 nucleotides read TGTGCCAGTAAGACCAGGGGAGAGACCCAGTACTTC. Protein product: CASKTRGETQYF.

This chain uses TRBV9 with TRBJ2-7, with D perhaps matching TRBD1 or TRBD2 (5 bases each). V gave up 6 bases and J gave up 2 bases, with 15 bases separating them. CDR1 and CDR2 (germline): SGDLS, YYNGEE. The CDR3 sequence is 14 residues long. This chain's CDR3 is CASIFGTDTYEQYF. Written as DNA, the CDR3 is TGTGCCAGCATATTCGGGACGGACACCTACGAGCAGTACTTC.

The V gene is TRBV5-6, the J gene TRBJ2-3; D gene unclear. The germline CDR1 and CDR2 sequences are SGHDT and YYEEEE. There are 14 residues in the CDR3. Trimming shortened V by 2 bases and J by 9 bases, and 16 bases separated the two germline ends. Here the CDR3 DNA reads TGTGCCAGCAGCTTCGGGTCCGGTGGCTGGACGCAGTATTTT. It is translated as CASSFGSGGWTQYF.

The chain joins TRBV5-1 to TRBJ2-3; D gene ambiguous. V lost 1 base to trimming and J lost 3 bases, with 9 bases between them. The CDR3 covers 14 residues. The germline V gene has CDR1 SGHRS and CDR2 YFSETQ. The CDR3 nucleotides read TGCGCCAGCAGCTTGTCCCCCGGGACAGATACGCAGTATTTT. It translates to CASSLSPGTDTQYF. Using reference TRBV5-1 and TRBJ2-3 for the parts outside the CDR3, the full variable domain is KAGVTQTPRYLIKTRGQQVTLSCSPISGHRSVSWYQQTPGQGLQFLFEYFSETQRNKGNFPGRFSGRQFSNSRSEMNVSTLELGDSALYLCASSLSPGTDTQYFGPGTRLTVL.